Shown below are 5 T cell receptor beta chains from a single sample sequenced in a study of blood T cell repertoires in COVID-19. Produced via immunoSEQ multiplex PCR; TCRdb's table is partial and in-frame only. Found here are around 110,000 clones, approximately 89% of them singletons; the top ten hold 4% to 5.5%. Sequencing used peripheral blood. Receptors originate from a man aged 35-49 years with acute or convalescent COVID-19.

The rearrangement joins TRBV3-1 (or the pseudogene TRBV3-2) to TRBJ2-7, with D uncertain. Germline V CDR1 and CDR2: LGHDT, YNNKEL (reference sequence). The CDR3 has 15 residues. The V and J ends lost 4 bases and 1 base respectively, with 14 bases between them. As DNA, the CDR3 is TGTGCCAGCAGCCTTTCGGTGGGCAGTTCCTACGAGCAGTACTTC. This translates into CASSLSVGSSYEQYF.

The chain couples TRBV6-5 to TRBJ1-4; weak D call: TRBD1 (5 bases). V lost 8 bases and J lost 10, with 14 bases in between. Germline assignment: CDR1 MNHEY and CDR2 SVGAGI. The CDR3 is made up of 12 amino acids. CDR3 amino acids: CASRKGAGKLFF. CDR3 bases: TGTGCCAGCCGAAAAGGGGCCGGAAAACTGTTTTTT.

CDR3: CACQTGGSYGYTF. In nucleotides, the CDR3 is TGTGCCTGCCAAACAGGGGGGAGCTATGGCTACACCTTC. The chain combines TRBV30 with TRBJ1-2; 8 nucleotides match TRBD1. The CDR3 is 13 residues long. Germline values: CDR1 GTSNPN, CDR2 SVGIG (reference sequence). V was clipped by 6 bases and J by 4 bases; unmatched bases: 7. Using reference TRBV30 and TRBJ1-2 for the parts outside the CDR3, the full variable domain is SQTIHQWPATLVQPVGSPLSLECTVEGTSNPNLYWYRQAAGRGLQLLFYSVGIGQISSEVPQNLSASRPQDRQFILSSKKLLLSDSGFYLCACQTGGSYGYTFGSGTRLTVV.

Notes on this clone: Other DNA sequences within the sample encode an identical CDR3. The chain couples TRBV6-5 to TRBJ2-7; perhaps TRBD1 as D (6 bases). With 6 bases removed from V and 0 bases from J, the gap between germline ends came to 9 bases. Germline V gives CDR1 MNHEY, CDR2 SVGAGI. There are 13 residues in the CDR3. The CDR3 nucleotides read TGTGCCAGCAGGAGGGGGAGCTCCTACGAGCAGTACTTC. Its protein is CASRRGSSYEQYF.

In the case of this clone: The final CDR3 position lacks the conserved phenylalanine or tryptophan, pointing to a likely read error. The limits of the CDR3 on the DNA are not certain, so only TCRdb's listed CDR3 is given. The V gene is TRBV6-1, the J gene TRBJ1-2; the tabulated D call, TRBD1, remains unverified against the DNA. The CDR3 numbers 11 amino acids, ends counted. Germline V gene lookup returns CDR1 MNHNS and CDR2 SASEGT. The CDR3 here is CASSEGTGWAL.